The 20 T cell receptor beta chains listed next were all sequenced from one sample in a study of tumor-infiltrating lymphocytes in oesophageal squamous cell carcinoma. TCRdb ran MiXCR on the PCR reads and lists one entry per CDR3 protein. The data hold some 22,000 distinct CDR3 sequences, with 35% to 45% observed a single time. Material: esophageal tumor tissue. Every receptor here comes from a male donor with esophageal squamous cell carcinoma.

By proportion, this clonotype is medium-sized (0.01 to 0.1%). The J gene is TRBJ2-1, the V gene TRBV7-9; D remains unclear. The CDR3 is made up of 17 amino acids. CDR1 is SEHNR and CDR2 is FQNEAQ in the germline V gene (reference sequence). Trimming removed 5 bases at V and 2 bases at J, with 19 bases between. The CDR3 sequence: CASSPLQMSRTYNEQFF. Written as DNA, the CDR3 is TGTGCCAGCAGCCCCCTTCAAATGAGTAGGACCTACAATGAGCAGTTCTTC.

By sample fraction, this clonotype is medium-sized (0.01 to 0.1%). DNA of the CDR3: TGTGCCAGCAGCTCGGGACTAGCGGGAGGTATAGAGACCCAGTACTTC. It yields the protein CASSSGLAGGIETQYF. V and J are TRBV7-8 and TRBJ2-5; 15 bases agree with TRBD2. J was trimmed by 4 bases and V by 4 bases; bases with no gene match: 4. The CDR3 has 16 amino acids. CDR1 is SGHVS, CDR2 FQNEAQ, per germline. Full variable domain (remainder filled in from reference TRBV7-8 and TRBJ2-5): GAGVSQSPRYKVAKRGQDVALRCDPISGHVSLFWYQQALGQGPEFLTYFQNEAQLDKSGLPSDRFFAERPEGSVSTLKIQRTQQEDSAVYLCASSSGLAGGIETQYFGPGTRLLVL.

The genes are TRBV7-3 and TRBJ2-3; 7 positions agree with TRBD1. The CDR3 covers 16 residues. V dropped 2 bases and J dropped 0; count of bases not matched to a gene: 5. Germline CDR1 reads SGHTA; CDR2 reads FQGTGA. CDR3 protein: CASSLLGGESTDTQYF. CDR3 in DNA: TGTGCCAGCAGCTTATTAGGGGGCGAAAGCACAGATACGCAGTATTTT.

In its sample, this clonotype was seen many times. The chain's CDR3 is CASSLGLAAGTQYF. CDR3 nucleotide sequence: TGTGCCAGCAGCTTAGGGCTAGCGGCTGGCACGCAGTATTTT. The chain employs TRBV7-9 and TRBJ2-3, with TRBD2 matching 7 bases. V lost 1 base, J lost 9 bases, and 7 bases stayed unmatched. Germline V gene sequence: CDR1 SEHNR, CDR2 FQNEAQ (reference sequence). The CDR3 sequence is 14 residues long.

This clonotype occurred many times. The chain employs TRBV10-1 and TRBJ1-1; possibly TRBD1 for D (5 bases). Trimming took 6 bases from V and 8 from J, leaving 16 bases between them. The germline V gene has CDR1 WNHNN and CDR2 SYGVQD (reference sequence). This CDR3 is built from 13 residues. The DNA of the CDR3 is TGCGCCAGCAGAGCGGGACGACTTTCCGAAGCTTTCTTT. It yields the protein CASRAGRLSEAFF.

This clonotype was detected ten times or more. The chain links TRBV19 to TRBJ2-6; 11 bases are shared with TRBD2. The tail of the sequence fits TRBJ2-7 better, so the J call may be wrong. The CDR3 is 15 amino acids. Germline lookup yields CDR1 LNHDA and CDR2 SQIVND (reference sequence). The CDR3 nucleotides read TGTGCCAGTAGTGTTACTAGCGGGAGCCTGAGAGAGCAGTACTTC. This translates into CASSVTSGSLREQYF.

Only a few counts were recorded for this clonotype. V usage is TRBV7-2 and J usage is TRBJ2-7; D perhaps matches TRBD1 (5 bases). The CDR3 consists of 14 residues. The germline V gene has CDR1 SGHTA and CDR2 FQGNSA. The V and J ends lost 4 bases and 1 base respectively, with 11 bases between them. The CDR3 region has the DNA TGTGCCAGCAGCTCGAAGGCAGGGTCCTACGAGCAGTACTTC. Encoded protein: CASSSKAGSYEQYF.

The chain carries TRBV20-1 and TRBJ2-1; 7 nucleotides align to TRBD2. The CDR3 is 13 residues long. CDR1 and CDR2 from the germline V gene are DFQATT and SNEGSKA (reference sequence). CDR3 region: CGKRGGGYNEQFF. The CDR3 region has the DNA TGCGGTAAACGAGGCGGGGGTTACAATGAGCAGTTCTTC.

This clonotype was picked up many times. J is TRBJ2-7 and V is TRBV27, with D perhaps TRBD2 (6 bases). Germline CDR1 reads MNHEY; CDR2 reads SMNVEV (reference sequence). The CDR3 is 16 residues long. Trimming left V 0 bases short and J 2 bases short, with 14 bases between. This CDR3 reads CASSLSAGGLTYEQYF. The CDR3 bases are TGTGCCAGCAGTTTATCGGCCGGGGGATTAACCTACGAGCAGTACTTC.

CDR3 DNA sequence: TGTGCCAGCTCTCGGCAGGGCCTCTCTGGGGCCAACGTCCTGACTTTC. Protein product: CASSRQGLSGANVLTF. The J gene is TRBJ2-6, the V gene TRBV28; the D gene is possibly TRBD1 (5 bases). CDR1 and CDR2 from the germline V gene are MDHEN and SYDVKM. Trimming pared 8 bases from V and 0 bases from J, leaving 14 bases between. This CDR3 is built from 16 residues.

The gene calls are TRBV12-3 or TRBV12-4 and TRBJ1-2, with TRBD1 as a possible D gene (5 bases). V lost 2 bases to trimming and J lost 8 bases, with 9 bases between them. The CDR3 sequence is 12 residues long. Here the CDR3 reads CASSLLQGGYTF. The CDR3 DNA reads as TGTGCCAGCAGTTTATTGCAGGGCGGCTACACCTTC.

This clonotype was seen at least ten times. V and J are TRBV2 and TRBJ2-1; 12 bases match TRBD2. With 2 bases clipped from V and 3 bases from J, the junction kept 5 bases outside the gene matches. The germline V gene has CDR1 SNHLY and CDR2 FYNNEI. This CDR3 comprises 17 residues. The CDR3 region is CASSEQLLAGGYNEQFF. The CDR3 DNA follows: TGTGCCAGCAGTGAACAACTACTAGCGGGGGGCTACAATGAGCAGTTCTTC.

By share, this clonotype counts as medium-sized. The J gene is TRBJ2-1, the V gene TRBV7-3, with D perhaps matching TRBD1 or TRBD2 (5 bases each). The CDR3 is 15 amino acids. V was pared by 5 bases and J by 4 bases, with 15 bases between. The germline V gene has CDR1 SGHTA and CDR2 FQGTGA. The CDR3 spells CASSPREKGYNEQFF. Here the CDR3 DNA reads TGTGCCAGCAGCCCCAGGGAGAAGGGTTACAATGAGCAGTTCTTC.

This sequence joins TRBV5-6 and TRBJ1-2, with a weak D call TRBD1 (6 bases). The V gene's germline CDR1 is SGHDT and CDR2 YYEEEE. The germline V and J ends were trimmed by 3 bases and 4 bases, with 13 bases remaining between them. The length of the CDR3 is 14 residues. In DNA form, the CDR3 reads TGTGCCAGCAGCTCTTTTGGACAGTTCTATGGCTACACCTTC. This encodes CASSSFGQFYGYTF.

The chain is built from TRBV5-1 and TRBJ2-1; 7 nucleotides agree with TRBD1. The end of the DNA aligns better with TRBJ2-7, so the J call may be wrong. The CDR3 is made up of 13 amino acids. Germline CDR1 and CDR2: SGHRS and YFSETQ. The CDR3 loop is CASSYRGYNEQYF. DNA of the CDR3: TGCGCCAGCAGCTACAGGGGTTACAATGAGCAGTACTTC.

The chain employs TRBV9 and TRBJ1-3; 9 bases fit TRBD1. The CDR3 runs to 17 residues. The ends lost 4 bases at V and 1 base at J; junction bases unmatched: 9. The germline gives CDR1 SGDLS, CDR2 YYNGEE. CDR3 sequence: CASSPWTGADSGNTIYF. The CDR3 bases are TGTGCCAGCAGCCCATGGACAGGGGCCGATTCTGGAAACACCATATATTTT.

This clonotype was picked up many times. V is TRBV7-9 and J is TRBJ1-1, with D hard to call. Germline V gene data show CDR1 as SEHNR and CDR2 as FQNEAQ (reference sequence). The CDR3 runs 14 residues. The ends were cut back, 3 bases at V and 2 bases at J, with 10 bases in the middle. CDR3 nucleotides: TGTGCCAGCAGCTTCGGGAGGGAAAACACTGAAGCTTTCTTT. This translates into CASSFGRENTEAFF.

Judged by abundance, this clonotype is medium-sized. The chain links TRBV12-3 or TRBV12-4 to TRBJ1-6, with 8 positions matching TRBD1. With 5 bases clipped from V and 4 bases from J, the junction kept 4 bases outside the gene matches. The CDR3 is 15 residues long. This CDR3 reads CASSPGDRYNSPLHF. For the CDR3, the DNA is TGTGCCAGCAGTCCCGGGGACAGGTATAATTCACCCCTCCACTTT.

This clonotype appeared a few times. The CDR3 DNA is TGTGCCAGCAGTTCCTCTGGCCTACCACAGCAGTTCTTC. This translates into CASSSSGLPQQFF. V is TRBV7-3 and J is TRBJ2-1; D gene ambiguous. Per the germline V gene, CDR1 is SGHTA and CDR2 is FQGTGA. V was shortened by 6 bases and J by 11 bases, with 17 bases between the two germline ends. The length of the CDR3 is 13 residues.

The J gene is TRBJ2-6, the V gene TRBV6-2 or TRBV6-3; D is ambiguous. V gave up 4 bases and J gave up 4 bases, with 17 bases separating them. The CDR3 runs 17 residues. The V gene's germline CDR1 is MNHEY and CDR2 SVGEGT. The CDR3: CASSSTLWVVGANVLTF. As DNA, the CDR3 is TGTGCCAGCAGTTCCACTCTCTGGGTAGTAGGGGCCAACGTCCTGACTTTC.